Shown below are 22 T cell receptor beta chains from a single sample sequenced in a study of T-cell reconstitution after alpha-beta-depleted transplantation in children (dated by TCRdb to about 2016). Receptor libraries were prepared by PCR. The reads were generated on an Illumina HiSeq 2500. TCR libraries were prepared with molecular barcoding, using unique molecular identifiers to normalize TCRbeta repertoire quantification. TCRdb redid the processing of the public reads, applying fastp at Q25 and MiXCR, and retained in-frame beta chains. All rows with the same CDR3 protein become a single entry with the most common DNA and genes. This sample gives a few hundred thousand distinct CDR3 sequences in total; roughly 16% of them show up just once. 25% to 35% of the sample goes to the ten largest clones. This specimen's treatment or condition label, interpreted: allogeneic hematopoietic cell transplantation with graft depleted of TCRalphabeta T cells and CD19 B cells.

Sequences were derived from PBMCs, mostly from graft donor cells, sampled 360 days after TCRalphabeta/CD19-depleted stem cell transplant. The receptors were gathered from a boy younger than two who had a stem cell transplant for Wiskott-Aldrich syndrome, so the T cells may come from the graft donor.

The V and J genes are TRBV29-1 and TRBJ2-7; tentative D call: TRBD2 (5 bases). Germline CDR1 reads SQVTM; CDR2 reads ANQGSEA. The CDR3 is 13 residues long. V was shortened by 6 bases and J by 3 bases, with 15 bases between the two germline ends. CDR3 amino acids: CSVTYSGGYEQYF. CDR3 nucleotides: TGCAGCGTCACCTACAGCGGCGGCTACGAGCAGTACTTC.

This clonotype was detected a few times. The chain recombines TRBV19 with TRBJ1-5; tentative D call: TRBD1 (5 bases). CDR3 length: 13 residues. V was trimmed by 5 bases and J by 5 bases, leaving 10 bases between them. Germline CDR1 and CDR2: LNHDA and SQIVND (reference sequence). As DNA, the CDR3 is TGTGCCAGTAGTCAGGGATTAGATCAGCCCCAGCATTTT. Protein: CASSQGLDQPQHF. The full variable domain, its missing parts supplied by reference TRBV19 and TRBJ1-5, is DGGITQSPKYLFRKEGQNVTLSCEQNLNHDAMYWYRQDPGQGLRLIYYSQIVNDFQKGDIAEGYSVSREKKESFPLTVTSAQKNPTAFYLCASSQGLDQPQHFGDGTRLSIL.

This clonotype has more than one count but fewer than ten. This sequence joins TRBV6-5 and TRBJ1-2; no clear D gene. V shed 2 bases and J shed 3 bases, with 7 bases lying between them. Germline CDR1 and CDR2: MNHEY and SVGAGI. The CDR3 is 13 amino acids. Written as DNA, the CDR3 is TGTGCCAGCAGTTACACCTTCTACTATGGCTACACCTTC. This translates into CASSYTFYYGYTF.

This clonotype has at least ten counts. The chain uses TRBV3-1 and TRBJ2-7, with 10 bases aligning to TRBD2. The CDR3 length is 16 residues. Germline trimming cut 3 bases from V and 4 bases from J; bases unmatched to any gene: 9. Germline loops: CDR1 LGHDT, CDR2 YNNKEL (reference sequence). CDR3 DNA sequence: TGTGCCAGCAGCCATTTTCTTAGCGGGAGGCCATACGAGCAGTACTTC. This codes for CASSHFLSGRPYEQYF.

This clonotype was seen only a few times. The chain combines TRBV6-6 with TRBJ2-1; tentative D call: TRBD1 (6 bases). This CDR3 has 12 amino acids. The germline CDR1 and CDR2 sequences are MNHNY and SVGAGI (reference sequence). Trimming took 2 bases from V and 15 from J, leaving 14 bases between them. The CDR3 DNA reads as TGTGCCAGCAGTTACGGGGGCCAGGGCTTGTTCTTC. It is translated as CASSYGGQGLFF.

The V call is TRBV6-2 or TRBV6-3, the J call TRBJ2-3; TRBD1 matches at 12 bases. V lost 4 bases and J lost 12; bases outside the gene matches: 2. The CDR3 consists of 12 residues. The germline CDR1 and CDR2 sequences are MNHEY and SVGEGT. CDR3 sequence: CASSSGTGGQYF. CDR3 in DNA: TGTGCCAGCAGTTCCGGGACAGGGGGCCAGTATTTT.

The chain employs TRBV12-3 or TRBV12-4 and TRBJ2-1; a weak D match, TRBD1 (5 bases). The CDR3 consists of 15 residues. Trimming took 5 bases from V and 10 from J, leaving 21 bases between them. The CDR3 loop is CASSVIFRGPGEQFF. DNA of the CDR3: TGTGCCAGCAGTGTGATCTTTAGGGGCCCAGGCGAGCAGTTCTTC.

The chain carries TRBV7-7 and TRBJ2-5; TRBD2 aligns across 7 bases. Trimming at V came to 5 bases and at J to 5 bases, leaving 14 bases not matched to a gene. CDR1 is SSHAT, CDR2 FNYEAQ, per germline (reference sequence). The CDR3 consists of 16 residues. The CDR3 nucleotides are TGTGCCAGCAGCCCCCCCGGGTGGGCGGGGGTCGAGACCCAGTACTTC. Translating gives CASSPPGWAGVETQYF. Looking up the rest from reference TRBV7-7 and TRBJ2-5 gives the full variable domain: GAGVSQSPRYKVTKRGQDVTLRCDPISSHATLYWYQQALGQGPEFLTYFNYEAQPDKSGLPSDRFSAERPEGSISTLTIQRTEQRDSAMYRCASSPPGWAGVETQYFGPGTRLLVL.

V usage is TRBV19 and J usage is TRBJ2-7; perhaps TRBD1 as D (6 bases). V gave up 3 bases and J gave up 0 bases, with 9 bases separating them. This CDR3 region has 14 residues. Per germline, CDR1 LNHDA and CDR2 SQIVND (reference sequence). DNA of the CDR3: TGTGCCAGTAGTATTGGACAGAGCTCCTACGAGCAGTACTTC. Translating gives CASSIGQSSYEQYF. Together with reference TRBV19 and TRBJ2-7, the CDR3 gives the full variable domain: DGGITQSPKYLFRKEGQNVTLSCEQNLNHDAMYWYRQDPGQGLRLIYYSQIVNDFQKGDIAEGYSVSREKKESFPLTVTSAQKNPTAFYLCASSIGQSSYEQYFGPGTRLTVT.

The V and J genes are TRBV6-1 and TRBJ1-1; perhaps TRBD1 as D (5 bases). From germline, CDR1 is MNHNS and CDR2 SASEGT. The CDR3 sequence is 13 residues long. V was pared by 6 bases and J by 5 bases, with 13 bases between. CDR3 in amino acids: CASRTGGRTEAFF. CDR3 DNA: TGTGCCAGCAGAACAGGCGGACGGACTGAAGCTTTCTTT.

This clonotype was observed once. The V and J genes are TRBV5-4 and TRBJ2-7; D unresolved. Germline V gene data show CDR1 as SGHNT and CDR2 as YYREEE (reference sequence). Trimming removed 0 bases from V and 3 bases from J, with 7 bases in between. The CDR3 covers 13 residues. The CDR3 is CASSLDASYEQYF. The CDR3 region has the DNA TGTGCCAGCAGCTTGGACGCGAGCTACGAGCAGTACTTC.

This clonotype was seen a handful of times. This rearrangement joins TRBV7-2 to TRBJ2-3; D call uncertain. V gave up 1 base and J gave up 2 bases, with 13 bases separating them. The CDR3 runs 16 residues. Germline V gives CDR1 SGHTA, CDR2 FQGNSA. CDR3 DNA: TGTGCCAGCAGCTTAGAGGGCCCGCTGAACACAGATACGCAGTATTTT. It codes for CASSLEGPLNTDTQYF. The entire variable domain, with the rest obtained from reference TRBV7-2 and TRBJ2-3, is as follows: GAGVSQSPSNKVTEKGKDVELRCDPISGHTALYWYRQSLGQGLEFLIYFQGNSAPDKSGLPSDRFSAERTGGSVSTLTIQRTQQEDSAVYLCASSLEGPLNTDTQYFGPGTRLTVL.

The table lists this clonotype with a few counts. This chain connects TRBV29-1 to TRBJ2-7; 9 positions agree with TRBD1. The V gene end was trimmed by 3 bases and the J gene end by 4 bases; junction bases not matched to a gene: 4. CDR1 is SQVTM and CDR2 is ANQGSEA in the germline V gene. There are 13 residues in the CDR3. The CDR3 loop is CSVDWGQGYEQYF. DNA for the CDR3: TGCAGCGTTGATTGGGGACAGGGTTACGAGCAGTACTTC.

The sample holds a few counts of this clonotype. The CDR3 DNA is TGTGCCAGCAGCAGGGCGAGGACAGGCATTCTCGAGCAGTACTTC. Translated, it gives CASSRARTGILEQYF. V usage is TRBV11-3 and J usage is TRBJ2-7, with 7 bases lining up with TRBD1. This CDR3 is 15 amino acids long. V lost 5 bases to trimming and J lost 6 bases; unmatched junction nucleotides: 13. CDR1 is SGHNT, CDR2 YENEEA, per germline.

The gene calls are TRBV28 and TRBJ2-1, with D tentatively TRBD2 (5 bases). V dropped 6 bases and J dropped 9 bases, with 27 bases sitting between them. This CDR3 is 17 amino acids long. Germline CDR1 is MDHEN and CDR2 is SYDVKM. CDR3 coding DNA: TGTGCCAGCAGCCCCGGGCTCCTGGGGAAGTGGAGGAGTGAGCAGTTCTTC. Translating gives CASSPGLLGKWRSEQFF.

About this clonotype: Possible read error: a much larger clone is one base away. This chain links TRBV7-9 with TRBJ2-7; D gene unclear. Germline values: CDR1 SEHNR, CDR2 FQNEAQ (reference sequence). The V end lost 5 bases, the J end lost 10 bases, and 18 bases lay between the germline ends. CDR3 length: 13 residues. The CDR3 DNA follows: TGTGCCAGCAGCCATCCGGGTCCCTTTGGTCAGTACTTC. Its protein is CASSHPGPFGQYF. The whole variable domain, filled in from reference TRBV7-9 and TRBJ2-7, reads DTGVSQNPRHKITKRGQNVTFRCDPISEHNRLYWYRQTLGQGPEFLTYFQNEAQLEKSRLLSDRFSAERPKGSFSTLEIQRTEQGDSAMYLCASSHPGPFGQYFGPGTRLTVT.

The table lists this clonotype with a few counts. This rearrangement joins TRBV7-6 to TRBJ2-5; possible D gene TRBD1, 5 bases. The length of the CDR3 is 13 residues. Deletions cut 3 bases from V and 5 bases from J, with 10 bases between. The V gene's germline CDR1 is SGHVS and CDR2 FNYEAQ. CDR3 residues: CASSLGQFETQYF. The DNA for the CDR3 is TGTGCCAGCAGCTTGGGGCAATTCGAGACCCAGTACTTC.

This chain connects TRBV20-1 to TRBJ2-3, with 7 bases matching TRBD1. The germline CDR1 and CDR2 sequences are DFQATT and SNEGSKA (reference sequence). The CDR3 runs to 15 residues. V was clipped by 6 bases and J by 0 bases; unmatched bases: 9. The CDR3 DNA is TGCAGTGCGGATGTAGGGGGCCCTAGCACAGATACGCAGTATTTT. Its protein is CSADVGGPSTDTQYF.

This clonotype was seen a handful of times. The chain is built from TRBV12-3 or TRBV12-4 and TRBJ1-4; D might be TRBD1 (5 bases). CDR3 size: 15 residues. Trimming pared 6 bases from V and 8 bases from J, leaving 19 bases between. The CDR3 here is CASSPGPSQNEKLFF. The CDR3 DNA is TGTGCCAGCAGCCCAGGGCCGAGTCAGAACGAAAAACTGTTTTTT.

In its sample, this clonotype was seen many times. The rearrangement links TRBV5-1 to TRBJ2-3, with 11 bases fitting TRBD2. Germline loops: CDR1 SGHRS, CDR2 YFSETQ. V lost 4 bases to trimming and J lost 5 bases; unmatched junction nucleotides: 6. The CDR3 runs to 15 residues. The CDR3 protein is CASSNLLAGEDTQYF. The CDR3, as DNA: TGCGCCAGCAGCAACCTACTAGCGGGAGAAGATACGCAGTATTTT.

The rearrangement links TRBV19 to TRBJ2-3, with 11 bases matching TRBD2. Germline V CDR1 and CDR2: LNHDA, SQIVND (reference sequence). The CDR3 is 15 residues long. J lost 6 bases, V lost 5 bases, and 7 bases had no gene match. The CDR3 DNA follows: TGTGCCAGTAGTCGTCTAGCGGGGGGAGGGGATACGCAGTATTTT. Translating gives CASSRLAGGGDTQYF.

This clonotype was picked up a small number of times. The genes are TRBV18 and TRBJ2-1; TRBD2 aligns across 13 bases. Per the germline V gene, CDR1 is KGHSH and CDR2 is LQKENI. CDR3 length: 15 amino acids. With V trimmed by 4 bases and J by 7 bases, 4 bases remained unmatched. CDR3 region: CASSQGLAGMNEQFF. The CDR3 DNA sequence: TGTGCCAGCTCACAGGGACTAGCGGGAATGAATGAGCAGTTCTTC.